This T cell receptor (beta chain) comes out of a study of human T cells and chemical hapten exposure. Study-wide results and limits: Expanded TCRs grouped into significantly more large CDR3 similarity clusters than controls produced.

The CDR3 has 15 residues. V shed 2 bases and J shed 1 base, with 11 bases lying between them. Per the germline V gene, CDR1 is SGHTA and CDR2 is FQGTGA. This clonotype showed up many times. What it binds is not known. One entry per CDR3 protein, called by TCRdb with MiXCR from the RACE reads. The repertoire holds some 80,000 distinct CDR3 sequences, with 9.5% to 12% as singletons. Sample time point: patch test 1, 2 weeks after DPC sensitization. Treatment specified: therapeutic diphenylcyclopropenone sensitization with weekly scalp DPC. The clonotype comes from a woman between 45 and 60 years old with alopecia areata. Some clones in this sample may be carry-over from other donors' samples. The sequencing used whole blood, collected in connection with sensitization to the hapten diphenylcyclopropenone (DPC). The chain has TRBV7-3 and TRBJ1-1; D remains ambiguous. The CDR3 nucleotides read TGTGCCAGCAGCTTACGAGGCGCACAGAACACTGAAGCTTTCTTT. Translated: CASSLRGAQNTEAFF.